A selection of T cell receptor beta chains follows, all from one sample in a study of blood T cell repertoires in COVID-19. The table came from immunoSEQ multiplex PCR; TCRdb's copy has only in-frame clones and leaves some out. Altogether about 51,000 clones are present, approximately 86% being singletons, with the ten largest covering 1% to 1.5%. Sequencing was performed on peripheral blood. These receptors originate from a man aged 60 to 69 with acute or convalescent COVID-19. Each CDR3 is given without its conserved first and last residue. Clone size appears in some rows only: once, few, many, or a class for an expanded clone.

abundance | v_gene | CDR3aa
- | TRBV27 | ASSFRGREKQF
- | TRBV25-1 | ASSAGGRYEQY
- | TRBV6-5 | ASLQETQY
- | TRBV2 | ASSDRPSGYEQY
- | TRBV2 | ASSPTSGGAVTDTQY
- | TRBV29-1 | SVGVGVSYEQY
- | TRBV5-1 | ASSLGPGFTDTQY
- | TRBV4-3 | ASSQDLIGGLGEQF
few | TRBV11-1 | ASSPVQLQETQY
- | TRBV4-1 | ASSQGTSGAPQY
- | TRBV28 | ASSLRDTIYGYT
- | TRBV18 | ASSRQGDGYT
- | TRBV7-8 | ASSSPDRAAETQY
few | TRBV7-2 | ASSLGQGPTGANVLT
- | TRBV5-5 | ASSVTSGIQETQY
- | TRBV2 | ASSDPGLNYGYT
- | TRBV4-2 | ASSQDPRGETQY
- | TRBV19 | ASSMGGGQF
- | TRBV7-2 | ASSLDGGGELF
- | TRBV7-2 | ASSLVSGASYNEQF
- | TRBV7-9 | ASSQNGDTQY
- | TRBV3-1/TRBV3-2 | ASSHSGGGYNEQF
once | TRBV6-6 | ASSSRRLNTGELF
- | TRBV5-8 | ASSLNRGAAF
- | TRBV3-1/TRBV3-2 | ASSQDLGSTDTQY
- | TRBV4-2 | ASSQNPGTGNTIY
- | TRBV7-9 | ASSSPGRAYEQY
- | TRBV7-8 | ASSPRDSANSPLH